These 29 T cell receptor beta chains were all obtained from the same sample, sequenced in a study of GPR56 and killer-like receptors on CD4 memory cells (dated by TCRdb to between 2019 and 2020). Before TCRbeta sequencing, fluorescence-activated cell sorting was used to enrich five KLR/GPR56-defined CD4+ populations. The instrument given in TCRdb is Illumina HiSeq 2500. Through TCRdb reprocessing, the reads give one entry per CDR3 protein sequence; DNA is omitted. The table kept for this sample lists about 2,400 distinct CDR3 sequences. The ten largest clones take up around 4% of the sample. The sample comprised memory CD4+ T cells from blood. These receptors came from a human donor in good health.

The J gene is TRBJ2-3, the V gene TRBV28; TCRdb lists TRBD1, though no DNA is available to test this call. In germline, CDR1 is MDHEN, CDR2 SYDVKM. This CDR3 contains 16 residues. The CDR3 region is CASSPTGGWSTDTQYF.

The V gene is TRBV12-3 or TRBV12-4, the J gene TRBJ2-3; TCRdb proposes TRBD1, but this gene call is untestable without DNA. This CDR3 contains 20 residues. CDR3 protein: CASSLFEQFFGTGITDTQYF.

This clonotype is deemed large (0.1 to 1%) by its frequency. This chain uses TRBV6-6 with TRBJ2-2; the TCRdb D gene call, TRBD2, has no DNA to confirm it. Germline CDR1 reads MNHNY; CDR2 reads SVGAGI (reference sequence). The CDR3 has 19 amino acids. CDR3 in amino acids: CASSYSRPAASGGTGELFF.

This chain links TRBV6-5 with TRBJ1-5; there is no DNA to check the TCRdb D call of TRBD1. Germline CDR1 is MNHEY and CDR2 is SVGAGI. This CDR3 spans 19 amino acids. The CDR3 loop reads CASSYLSPYGKGSGQPKHF.

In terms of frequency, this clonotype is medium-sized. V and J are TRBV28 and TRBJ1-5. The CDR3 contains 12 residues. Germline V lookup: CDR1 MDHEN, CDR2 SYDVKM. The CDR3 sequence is CASSLTWQPQHF.

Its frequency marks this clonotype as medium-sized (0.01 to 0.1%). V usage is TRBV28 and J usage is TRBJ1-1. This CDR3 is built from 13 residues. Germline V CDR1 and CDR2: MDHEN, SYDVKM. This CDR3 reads CASRFRLDTEAFF. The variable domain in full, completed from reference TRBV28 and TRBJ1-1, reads DVKVTQSSRYLVKRTGEKVFLECVQDMDHENMFWYRQDPGLGLRLIYFSYDVKMKEKGDIPEGYSVSREKKERFSLILESASTNQTSMYLCASRFRLDTEAFFGQGTRLTVV.

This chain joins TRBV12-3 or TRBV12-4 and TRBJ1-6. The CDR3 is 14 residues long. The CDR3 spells CASSLRQNNSPLHF.

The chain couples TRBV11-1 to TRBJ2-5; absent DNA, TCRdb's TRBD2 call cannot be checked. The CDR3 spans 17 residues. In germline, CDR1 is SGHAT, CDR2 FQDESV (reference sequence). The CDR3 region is CASSLAGLAGGYETQYF.

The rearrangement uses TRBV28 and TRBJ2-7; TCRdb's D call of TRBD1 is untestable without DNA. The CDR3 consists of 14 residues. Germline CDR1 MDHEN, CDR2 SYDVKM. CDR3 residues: CAAGHGGSVYEQYF.

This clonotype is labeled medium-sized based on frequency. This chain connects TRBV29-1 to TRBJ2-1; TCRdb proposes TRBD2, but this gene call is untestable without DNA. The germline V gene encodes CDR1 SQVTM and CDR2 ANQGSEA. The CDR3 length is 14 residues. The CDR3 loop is CSERTRASTNEQFF.

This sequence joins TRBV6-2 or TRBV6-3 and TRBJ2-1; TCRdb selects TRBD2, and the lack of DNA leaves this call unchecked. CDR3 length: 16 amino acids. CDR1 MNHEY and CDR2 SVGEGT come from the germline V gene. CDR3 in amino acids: CASSTGTSGGSNEQFF.

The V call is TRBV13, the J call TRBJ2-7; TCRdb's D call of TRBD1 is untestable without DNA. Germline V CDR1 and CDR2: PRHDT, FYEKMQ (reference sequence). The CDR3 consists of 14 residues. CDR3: CASSRRDTSPEQYF.

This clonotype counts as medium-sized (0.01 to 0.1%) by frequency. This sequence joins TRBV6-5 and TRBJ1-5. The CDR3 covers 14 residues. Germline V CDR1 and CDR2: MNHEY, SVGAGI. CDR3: CASSYSVTYQPQHF.

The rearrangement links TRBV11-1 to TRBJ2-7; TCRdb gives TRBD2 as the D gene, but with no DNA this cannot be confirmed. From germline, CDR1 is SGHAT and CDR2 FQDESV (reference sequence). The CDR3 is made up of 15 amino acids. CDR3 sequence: CASSLGRLGPDEQYF. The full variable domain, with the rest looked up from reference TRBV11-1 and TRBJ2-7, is EAEVAQSPRYKITEKSQAVAFWCDPISGHATLYWYRQILGQGPELLVQFQDESVVDDSQLPKDRFSAERLKGVDSTLKIQPAELGDSAMYLCASSLGRLGPDEQYFGPGTRLTVT.

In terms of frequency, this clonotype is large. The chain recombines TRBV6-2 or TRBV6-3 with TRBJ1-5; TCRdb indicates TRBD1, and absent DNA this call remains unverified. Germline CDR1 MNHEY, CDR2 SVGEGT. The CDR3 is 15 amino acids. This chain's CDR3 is CASRRGQTSNQPQHF.

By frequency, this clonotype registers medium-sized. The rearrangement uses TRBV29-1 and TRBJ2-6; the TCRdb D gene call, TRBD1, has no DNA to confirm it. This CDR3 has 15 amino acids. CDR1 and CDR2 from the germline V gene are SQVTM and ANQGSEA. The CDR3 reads CSVAARGRGANVLTF.

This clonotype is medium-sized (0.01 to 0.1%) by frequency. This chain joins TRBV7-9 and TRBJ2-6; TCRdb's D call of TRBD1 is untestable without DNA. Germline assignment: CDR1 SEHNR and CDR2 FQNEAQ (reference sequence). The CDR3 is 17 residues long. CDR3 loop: CASSESLTGAGANVLTF.

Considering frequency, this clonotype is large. CDR3 loop: CASSYPEREGAYNEQFF. This chain connects TRBV6-2 or TRBV6-3 to TRBJ2-1; TCRdb reports TRBD2, a call that lacks DNA to check it against. This CDR3 comprises 17 residues. Per germline, CDR1 MNHEY and CDR2 SVGEGT.

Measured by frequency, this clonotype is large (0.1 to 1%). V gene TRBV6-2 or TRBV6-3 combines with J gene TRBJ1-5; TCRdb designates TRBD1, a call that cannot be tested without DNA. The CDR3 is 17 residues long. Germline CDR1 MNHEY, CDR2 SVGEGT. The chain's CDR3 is CASRPKGVSGLGQPQHF.

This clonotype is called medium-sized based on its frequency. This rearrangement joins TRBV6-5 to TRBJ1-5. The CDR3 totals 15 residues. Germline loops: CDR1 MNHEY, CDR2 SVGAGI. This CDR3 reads CASSYSLWGNQPQHF.

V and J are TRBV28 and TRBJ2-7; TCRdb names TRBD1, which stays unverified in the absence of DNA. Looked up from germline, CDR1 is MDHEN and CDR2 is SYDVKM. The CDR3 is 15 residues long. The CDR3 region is CASNRDRVVLYEQYF.

The CDR3 sequence: CAQRGDGMNTEAFF. The V gene is TRBV30, the J gene TRBJ1-1. CDR1 is GTSNPN and CDR2 is SVGIG in the germline V gene (reference sequence). CDR3 size: 14 residues.

The CDR3: CSGGPADTEAFF. J is TRBJ1-1 and V is TRBV29-1. CDR1 and CDR2 from the germline V gene are SQVTM and ANQGSEA. The CDR3 runs 12 residues.

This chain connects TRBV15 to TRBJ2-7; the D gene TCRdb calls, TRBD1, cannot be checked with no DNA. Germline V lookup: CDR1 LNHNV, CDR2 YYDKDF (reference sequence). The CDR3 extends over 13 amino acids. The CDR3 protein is CATSSDRGYEQYF.

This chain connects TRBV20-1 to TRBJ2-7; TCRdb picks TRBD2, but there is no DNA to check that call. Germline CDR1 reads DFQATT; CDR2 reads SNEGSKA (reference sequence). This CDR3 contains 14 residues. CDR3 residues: CSAITSGRAYEQYF.

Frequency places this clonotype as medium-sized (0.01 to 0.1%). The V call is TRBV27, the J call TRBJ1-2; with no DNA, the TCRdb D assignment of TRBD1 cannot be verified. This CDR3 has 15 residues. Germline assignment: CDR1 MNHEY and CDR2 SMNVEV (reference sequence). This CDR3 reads CASSRTGAANYGYTF.

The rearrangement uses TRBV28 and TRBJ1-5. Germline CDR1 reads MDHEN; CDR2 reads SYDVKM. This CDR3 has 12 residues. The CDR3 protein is CASSLKSRPQHF.

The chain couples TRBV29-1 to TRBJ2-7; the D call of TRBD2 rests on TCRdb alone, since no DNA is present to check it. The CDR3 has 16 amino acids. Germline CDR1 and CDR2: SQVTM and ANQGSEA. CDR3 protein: CSVERGGSGRSGEQYF.

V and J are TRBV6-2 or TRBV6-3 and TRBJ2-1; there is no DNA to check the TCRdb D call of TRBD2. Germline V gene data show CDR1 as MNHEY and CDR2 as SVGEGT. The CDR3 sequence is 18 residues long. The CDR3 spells CASSLPVGLAATWNEQFF.